The sequence of this T cell receptor (beta chain) was determined in a study of OX40 agonist ivuxolimab in advanced cancers. Study details: Every 2 weeks, patients received ivuxolimab intravenously, dosed at 0.01 to 10 mg/kg. Checkpoint inhibitors had been given previously to 35% to 50% of patients. Points from the study as a whole: What antigens the expanded peripheral T cells recognized was never established.

V dropped 5 bases and J dropped 2 bases, with 10 bases sitting between them. Germline V gene lookup returns CDR1 LNHDA and CDR2 SQIVND (reference sequence). The CDR3 totals 13 residues. Method: immunoSEQ multiplex PCR; TCRdb's copy keeps in-frame clones and lacks some. The sample consists of tens of thousands of clones, 86% of them appearing once. About this clone itself: No antigen is known for it.

Sequencing was performed on CD4+ or CD8+ T cells sorted from blood, taken in a trial of the OX40 agonist ivuxolimab. This receptor was taken from an adult with an advanced solid tumor such as melanoma, head and neck, liver or kidney cancer. This sequence joins TRBV19 and TRBJ2-7; D might be TRBD1 (6 bases). CDR3 in amino acids: CASSGQGPYEQYF. CDR3 in DNA: TGTGCCAGTAGTGGCCAGGGGCCCTACGAGCAGTACTTC. The variable domain in full, completed from reference TRBV19 and TRBJ2-7, reads DGGITQSPKYLFRKEGQNVTLSCEQNLNHDAMYWYRQDPGQGLRLIYYSQIVNDFQKGDIAEGYSVSREKKESFPLTVTSAQKNPTAFYLCASSGQGPYEQYFGPGTRLTVT.